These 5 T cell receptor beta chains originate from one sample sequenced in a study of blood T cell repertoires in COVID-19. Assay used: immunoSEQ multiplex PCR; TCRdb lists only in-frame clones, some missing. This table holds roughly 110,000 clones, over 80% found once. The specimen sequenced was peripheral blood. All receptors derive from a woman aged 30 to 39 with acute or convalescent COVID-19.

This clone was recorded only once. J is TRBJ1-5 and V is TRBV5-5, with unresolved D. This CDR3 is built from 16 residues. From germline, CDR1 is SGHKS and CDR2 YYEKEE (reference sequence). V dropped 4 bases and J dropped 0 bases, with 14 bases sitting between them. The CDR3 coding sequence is TGTGCCAGCAGCCCGTCCGGGATTTATAGCAATCAGCCCCAGCATTTT. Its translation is CASSPSGIYSNQPQHF.

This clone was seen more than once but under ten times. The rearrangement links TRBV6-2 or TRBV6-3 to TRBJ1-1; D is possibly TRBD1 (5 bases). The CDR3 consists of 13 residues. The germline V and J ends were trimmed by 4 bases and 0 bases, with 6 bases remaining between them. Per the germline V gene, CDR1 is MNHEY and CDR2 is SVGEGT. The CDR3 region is CASSSDMNTEAFF. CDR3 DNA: TGTGCCAGCAGTTCGGACATGAACACTGAAGCTTTCTTT.

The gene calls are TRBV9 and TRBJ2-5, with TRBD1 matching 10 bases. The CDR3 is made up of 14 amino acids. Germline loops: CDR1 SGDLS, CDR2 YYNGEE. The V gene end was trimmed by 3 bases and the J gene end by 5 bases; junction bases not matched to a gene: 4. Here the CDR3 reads CASSGQGAGETQYF. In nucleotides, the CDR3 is TGTGCCAGCAGCGGACAGGGGGCTGGGGAGACCCAGTACTTC.

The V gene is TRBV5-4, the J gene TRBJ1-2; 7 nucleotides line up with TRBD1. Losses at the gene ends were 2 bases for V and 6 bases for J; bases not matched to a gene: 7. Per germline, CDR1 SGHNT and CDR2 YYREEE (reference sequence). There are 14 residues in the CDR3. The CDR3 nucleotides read TGTGCCAGCAGCTTAAACAGGGGACTGGATGGCTACACCTTC. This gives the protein CASSLNRGLDGYTF.

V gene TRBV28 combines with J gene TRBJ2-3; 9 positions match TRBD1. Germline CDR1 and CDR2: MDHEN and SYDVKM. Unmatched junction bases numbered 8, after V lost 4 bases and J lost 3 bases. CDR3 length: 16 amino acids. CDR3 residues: CASSSPTGGRTDTQYF. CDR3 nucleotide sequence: TGTGCCAGCAGTTCCCCGACAGGGGGGAGGACAGATACGCAGTATTTT.